This section outlines one T cell receptor (beta chain) sequence together with its context. Its antigen is not known. This specimen belongs to a study of cytomegalovirus exposure and HLA in healthy donors. Study-level points and caveats: The study put some 150 TCR beta chains on its list as cytomegalovirus-associated.

Profiled with immunoSEQ multiplex PCR; TCRdb holds only in-frame clones, not every one. The data hold 55,000 to 75,000 clones, with approximately 90% observed a single time. The CDR3 contains 15 residues. V lost 2 bases and J lost 2, with 10 bases in between. Germline V gene lookup returns CDR1 MNHNY and CDR2 SVGAGI (reference sequence). A roughly 120-subject validation cohort, separate from the roughly 670-subject first cohort, supplied the donors. The receptor's source is a young man in good health and CMV-seronegative. V gene TRBV6-6 combines with J gene TRBJ2-1; D gene ambiguous. Sequences were obtained from PBMCs. The CDR3 region has the DNA TGTGCCAGCAGTTACCAGCGACCCCCCTACAATGAGCAGTTCTTC. The encoded protein is CASSYQRPPYNEQFF.